This T cell receptor beta chain was sequenced in a study of radiation and T cells in renal cell carcinoma. Study details: Nephrectomy followed 15 Gy stereotactic body radiation by 4 weeks. Findings of the study overall: No pretreatment tumor biopsies were available for baseline clonotypes.

Indicated time point: blood 2 weeks post-SBRT. Documented treatment: 15 Gy SBRT to primary tumor, nephrectomy 4 weeks later. The germline V gene encodes CDR1 SGDLS and CDR2 YYNGEE. V lost 3 bases and J 7 bases, leaving 13 bases between the germline ends. This CDR3 is 13 amino acids long. With regard to this clone: The antigen is not known.

Generated by immunoSEQ multiplex PCR, the TCRdb table keeps only in-frame clones and is missing some. The repertoire holds some 120,000 clones, with over 75% as singletons. This chain joins TRBV9 and TRBJ1-1; tentatively, D is TRBD1 (6 bases). The source of this sequence is a man in his forties or fifties with renal cell carcinoma. The source material was blood, sampled from a patient whose treatment included radiotherapy and nephrectomy. CDR3 sequence (DNA): TGTGCCAGCAGCGAGACAAGCAGGGGTGAAGCTTTCTTT. Its protein is CASSETSRGEAFF.